A selection of T cell receptor beta chains follows, all from one sample in a study of T-cell reconstitution after alpha-beta-depleted transplantation in children. TCRdb redid the calling of the PCR reads with MiXCR, one entry per CDR3 protein. Of about 110,000 distinct CDR3 sequences in the sample, about 6.4% are singletons; the top ten hold roughly 23%. Material: PBMCs, mostly from graft donor cells, obtained 360 days after TCRalphabeta/CD19-depleted stem cell transplant. These receptors originate from a male patient between 2 and 10 years old who had a stem cell transplant for acute lymphoblastic leukemia, so the T cells may come from the graft donor. Each CDR3 is given with its conserved first and last residue. D genes are given only for firm matches. Rows may omit the clone size; those that give it use once, few, many or a size class.

V	size	length	D	J	DNA	CDR3
TRBV3-1	many	14	.	TRBJ2-7	TGTGCCAGCAGCCAAGCTGATATCTCCTGGGAGCAGTACTTC	CASSQADISWEQYF
TRBV30	few	14	TRBD2	TRBJ2-5	TGTGCCTGGAGTCAGATAGCGGGAGAGGAGACCCAGTACTTC	CAWSQIAGEETQYF
TRBV12-5	many	17	TRBD2	TRBJ2-5	TGTGCTAGTGGTACAGGGACTAGCGGGGGGGCAAGAGAGACCCAGTACTTC	CASGTGTSGGARETQYF
TRBV6-1	few	16	.	TRBJ2-7	TGTGCCAGCAGTGAAAAGGGTAGCGGCTACTCCTACGAGCAGTACTTC	CASSEKGSGYSYEQYF
TRBV11-2	many	14	.	TRBJ2-3	TGTGCCAGCAGCTTAGACCACAACACAGATACGCAGTATTTT	CASSLDHNTDTQYF
TRBV9	many	14	.	TRBJ2-1	TGTGCCAGCAGCCCCCAACAGGGCTACAATGAGCAGTTCTTC	CASSPQQGYNEQFF
TRBV7-9	many	14	.	TRBJ2-7	TGTGCCAGCAGCCCTCAGGGGAGGGCCTACGAGCAGTACTTC	CASSPQGRAYEQYF
TRBV7-9	.	15	TRBD2	TRBJ2-7	TGTGCCAGCAGCCCTACTGGGCGGGAGAACAACGAGCAGTACTTC	CASSPTGRENNEQYF
TRBV19	.	14	.	TRBJ2-7	TGTGCCAGTAGTATAGAGAAGGTCGTCTACGAGCAGTACTTC	CASSIEKVVYEQYF
TRBV11-1	.	19	.	TRBJ2-6	TGTGCCAGCACCCCGCTGGTCAGGGGGGTTGTTGCTGGGGCCAACGTCCTGACTTTC	CASTPLVRGVVAGANVLTF
TRBV9	many	15	.	TRBJ2-1	TGTGCCAGCAGCGTAGACGGAAGAGTATACAATGAGCAGTTCTTC	CASSVDGRVYNEQFF
TRBV5-1	many	16	.	TRBJ2-1	TGCGCCAGCAGCTTGGCCGCGGGAAGCTCCTACAATGAGCAGTTCTTC	CASSLAAGSSYNEQFF
TRBV7-9	many	13	.	TRBJ2-1	TGTGCCAGCAGCCCAACTATGATACCTGAGCAGTTCTTC	CASSPTMIPEQFF
TRBV6-2/TRBV6-3	.	15	.	TRBJ1-1	TGTGCCAGCAGTTCTTTGGTGCCTACAGGGAGGGAAGCTTTCTTT	CASSSLVPTGREAFF
TRBV9	many	16	.	TRBJ2-7	TGTGCCAGCAGCACAACAGTCAGGGGGGGCCCTTACGAGCAGTACTTC	CASSTTVRGGPYEQYF
TRBV27	few	14	.	TRBJ2-2	TGTGCCAGCACCGCCCAGGGCAGCACCGGGGAGCTGTTTTTT	CASTAQGSTGELFF
TRBV9	many	19	TRBD2	TRBJ2-1	TGTGCCAGCAGCTCGGGACTAGCGGGGACTTTGACTCTCCCGTATGAGCAGTTCTTC	CASSSGLAGTLTLPYEQFF
TRBV5-6	many	15	TRBD2	TRBJ2-1	TGTGCCAGCAGCCCTCCCGCGGGAGAAGACAATGAGCAGTTCTTC	CASSPPAGEDNEQFF
TRBV20-1	many	14	.	TRBJ1-4	TGCAGTGCTAGAACCCCCAGGGGAAGTGAAAAACTGTTTTTT	CSARTPRGSEKLFF
TRBV2	many	14	.	TRBJ2-5	TGTGCCAGCAGCGGAGGGGCCGTTACCCAGGTCCAGTACTTC	CASSGGAVTQVQYF
TRBV5-1	.	16	TRBD2	TRBJ2-7	TGCGCCAGCAGCGGGCGAGCGGGGGGGAGCTCCTACGAGCAGTACTTC	CASSGRAGGSSYEQYF
TRBV27	.	14	TRBD2	TRBJ2-4	TGTGCCAGCAGTTATCGCCCGGGAGGGGACATTCAGTACTTC	CASSYRPGGDIQYF
TRBV29-1	many	15	.	TRBJ2-5	TGCAGCGTTGAAAGGGGCACCGACTCACAAGGGACCCAGTACTTC	CSVERGTDSQGTQYF
TRBV11-2	few	16	.	TRBJ2-7	TGTGCCAGCAGCTACCCTGGGAGGGGGCCTTCCTACGAGCAGTACTTC	CASSYPGRGPSYEQYF
TRBV4-3	many	15	.	TRBJ2-2	TGCGCCAGCAGCCAAGACCCAGGGATCACCGGGGAGCTGTTTTTT	CASSQDPGITGELFF
TRBV27	many	14	TRBD1	TRBJ1-2	TGTGCCAGCAGTATAACAGGGGGGCTGGATGGCTACACCTTC	CASSITGGLDGYTF
TRBV2	few	14	TRBD2	TRBJ2-7	TGTGCCAGCATGCGGGAGGGTGCGAAGGGAGAGCAGTACTTC	CASMREGAKGEQYF
TRBV7-3	many	13	.	TRBJ2-3	TGTGCCAGCAGCTGGTACCCCACAGATACGCAGTATTTT	CASSWYPTDTQYF
TRBV7-9	few	17	TRBD1	TRBJ2-6	TGTGCCAGCAGCTACAGCCTCAGGGGGACGTGGGCCAACGTCCTGACTTTC	CASSYSLRGTWANVLTF
TRBV2	few	11	TRBD1	TRBJ1-2	TGTGCCAGGGGACAGAACTATGGCTACACCTTC	CARGQNYGYTF
TRBV28	few	12	.	TRBJ1-4	TGTGCCAGCAGTTCGGCAGGGTGGGAACTGTTTTTT	CASSSAGWELFF
TRBV6-5	.	15	TRBD2	TRBJ2-1	TGTGCCAGCACCGGGGGGGGGAATCCTAGAGATGAGCAGTTCTTC	CASTGGGNPRDEQFF
TRBV5-5	few	14	.	TRBJ2-4	TGTGCCAGCAGGACAGCTCTAGCCAAAAACATTCAGTACTTC	CASRTALAKNIQYF
TRBV6-2/TRBV6-3	many	13	.	TRBJ2-3	TGTGCCAGCAGTTACGGGATGGCAGATACGCAGTATTTT	CASSYGMADTQYF
TRBV27	few	14	TRBD1	TRBJ2-7	TGTGCCAGCAGTACCGCGGACAGGGCCGAGGAGCAGTACTTC	CASSTADRAEEQYF
TRBV9	.	14	.	TRBJ2-7	TGTGCCAGCAGCGTCGGAGGGGGCGCCTACGAGCAGTACTTC	CASSVGGGAYEQYF
TRBV5-6	few	16	.	TRBJ2-1	TGTGCCAGCAGCTTGGACAAGGAAATCTTCCTCAATGAGCAGTTCTTC	CASSLDKEIFLNEQFF
TRBV5-1	many	14	.	TRBJ2-6	TGCGCCAGCAGCTCGGTTCTCGGGGCCAACGTCCTGACTTTC	CASSSVLGANVLTF
TRBV7-9	few	17	.	TRBJ1-2	TGTGCCAGCAGCTTATTGGGCCGACAAGGGCCTTACTATGGCTACACCTTC	CASSLLGRQGPYYGYTF
TRBV7-2	.	14	.	TRBJ1-4	TGTGCCAGCAGCTTCAGTAGGATTAATGAAAAACTGTTTTTT	CASSFSRINEKLFF
TRBV27	many	14	TRBD2	TRBJ2-5	TGTGCCAGCAGCGGGGGGTTGTACCAAGAGACCCAGTACTTC	CASSGGLYQETQYF
TRBV24-1	.	15	TRBD1	TRBJ2-2	TGTGCCACCAGTGATTTAGGGACAGGGCCCGGGGAGCTGTTTTTT	CATSDLGTGPGELFF
TRBV4-1	many	14	.	TRBJ1-2	TGCGCCAGCAGCCAAGATACGGACGAGTATGGCTACACCTTC	CASSQDTDEYGYTF
TRBV24-1	few	14	TRBD1	TRBJ1-1	TGTGCCACCAGTGCAAGGGGGCGGCACACTGAAGCTTTCTTT	CATSARGRHTEAFF
TRBV28	.	17	.	TRBJ2-7	TGTGCCAGCAGTGGGCCTATCGACAGGCCAGGCTCCTACGAGCAGTACTTC	CASSGPIDRPGSYEQYF
TRBV7-9	few	14	TRBD1	TRBJ2-7	TGTGCCAGCAGCCGGACAGGGGGACTATACGTGCAGTACTTC	CASSRTGGLYVQYF
TRBV6-5	few	12	.	TRBJ2-1	TGTGCCACCACTCACCTCAACAATGAGCAGTTCTTC	CATTHLNNEQFF
TRBV7-9	.	12	.	TRBJ1-3	TGTGCCAGCAGCTTAGAGGCAAACACCATATATTTT	CASSLEANTIYF
TRBV10-3	many	14	.	TRBJ2-3	TGTGCCATCAGTGAGTTGCGAGGCACAGATACGCAGTATTTT	CAISELRGTDTQYF
TRBV7-3	few	16	TRBD1	TRBJ1-1	TGTGCCAGCAGCTCGATCCGCAGGGGGCGCCGAACTGAAGCTTTCTTT	CASSSIRRGRRTEAFF
TRBV18	.	15	.	TRBJ2-1	TGTGCCAGCTCACCTAGGGGCGTGATCCCCGGGGAGCAGTTCTTC	CASSPRGVIPGEQFF
TRBV6-4	.	13	.	TRBJ2-7	TGTGCCAGCAGTGAATCGTGGGGTTACGAGCAGTACTTC	CASSESWGYEQYF
TRBV7-9	few	15	.	TRBJ1-6	TGTGCCAGCAGCTTAGATTCGCTCAGAAATTCACCCCTCCACTTT	CASSLDSLRNSPLHF
TRBV3-1	many	12	.	TRBJ2-1	TGTGCCAGCGGGGGGATCGGGAAGGAGCAGTTCTTC	CASGGIGKEQFF
TRBV7-2	.	15	.	TRBJ2-5	TGTGCCAGCAGCTTGTTGCCCGGGGGCTATGAGACCCAGTACTTC	CASSLLPGGYETQYF
TRBV11-2	many	18	TRBD2	TRBJ2-7	TGTGCCAGCAGCTTAAGGGGACCTCTAGCGGGAGATGCGAACGAGCAGTACTTC	CASSLRGPLAGDANEQYF
TRBV5-1	many	11	.	TRBJ1-1	TGCGCCAGCAGTCTTCGGGGAGAAGCTTTCTTT	CASSLRGEAFF
TRBV28	many	14	TRBD1	TRBJ2-1	TGTGCCAGCACCTTACCGGACAGGGTGAATGAGCAGTTCTTC	CASTLPDRVNEQFF
TRBV10-3	many	15	TRBD2	TRBJ2-3	TGTGCCATCAGGGGTAGCGGGGGAACCTTGAATACGCAGTATTTT	CAIRGSGGTLNTQYF
TRBV9	many	18	TRBD2	TRBJ2-1	TGTGCCAGCAGCGTAGTAAGAGAGGGCGGGAGCCGGTACAATGAGCAGTTCTTC	CASSVVREGGSRYNEQFF